The 6 T cell receptor beta chains in this list originate from one sample, sequenced in a study of blood T cell repertoires in COVID-19. Data came from immunoSEQ multiplex PCR; TCRdb stores just in-frame clones and leaves some out. The sample has about 180,000 clones, approximately 83% seen once. The material sequenced was peripheral blood. These TCRs come from a human donor with active or convalescent COVID-19. The donor label of this sample is uncertain.

The gene calls are TRBV21-1 and TRBJ2-1; the table's TRBD2 call for D was not verified on the DNA. TRBV21-1 corresponds to a pseudogene. The CDR3 runs to 18 residues. CDR3 nucleotides: TGTGCCAGCAGCATGGGGAGGGTAGGGGCGATTAGGTACAATGAGCAGTTCTTC. Protein sequence: CASSMGRVGAIRYNEQFF.

This chain connects TRBV7-2 to TRBJ2-1; TRBD2 aligns across 11 bases. The CDR3 runs to 16 residues. Germline lookup yields CDR1 SGHTA and CDR2 FQGNSA. The V segment lost 1 base and the J segment 6 bases; nucleotides outside the gene matches: 5. The chain's CDR3 is CASSLEASGRFNEQFF. The CDR3 region has the DNA TGTGCCAGCAGCTTAGAGGCTAGCGGGAGGTTCAATGAGCAGTTCTTC.

V is TRBV27 and J is TRBJ2-6; 12 bases fit TRBD2. In germline, CDR1 is MNHEY, CDR2 SMNVEV (reference sequence). The CDR3 length is 20 residues. The ends lost 4 bases at V and 6 bases at J; junction bases unmatched: 16. For the CDR3, the DNA is TGTGCCAGCAGTTCCCCCCTGGGACTAGCGGGCCCCCGGGAGGCCAACGTCCTGACTTTC. This sequence encodes CASSSPLGLAGPREANVLTF.

This clone was seen a single time. The genes are TRBV28 and TRBJ2-2, with unresolved D. The CDR3 extends over 13 amino acids. The V and J ends lost 10 bases and 4 bases respectively, with 13 bases between them. Germline values: CDR1 MDHEN, CDR2 SYDVKM. The CDR3 bases are TGTGCCACCGCTGAGGTGGGCACCGGGGAGCTGTTTTTT. Residues: CATAEVGTGELFF.

This clone was seen a single time. The rearrangement links TRBV3-1 (or the pseudogene TRBV3-2) to TRBJ1-3; D not resolved. Deletions cut 4 bases from V and 0 bases from J, with 16 bases between. The germline V gene has CDR1 LGHDT and CDR2 YNNKEL (reference sequence). The CDR3 has 17 amino acids. CDR3: CASSLPGGGPSGNTIYF. CDR3 coding DNA: TGTGCCAGCAGCCTCCCCGGAGGAGGGCCCTCTGGAAACACCATATATTTT.

The rearrangement uses TRBV18 and TRBJ2-3, with TRBD2 identical over 8 bases. CDR1 is KGHSH, CDR2 LQKENI, per germline. CDR3 size: 15 residues. V lost 3 bases to trimming and J lost 3 bases; unmatched junction nucleotides: 5. DNA of the CDR3: TGTGCCAGCTCACCCGGAGCGGGAGTAACAGATACGCAGTATTTT. This encodes CASSPGAGVTDTQYF. Full variable domain (rest looked up from reference TRBV18 and TRBJ2-3): NAGVMQNPRHLVRRRGQEARLRCSPMKGHSHVYWYRQLPEEGLKFMVYLQKENIIDESGMPKERFSAEFPKEGPSILRIQQVVRGDSAAYFCASSPGAGVTDTQYFGPGTRLTVL.